The 6 T cell receptor beta chains listed next were all sequenced from one sample in a study of CD8+CD57+ T cells in acquired aplastic anemia. Genomic DNA provided the template from which TCR beta VDJ and CDR3 profiles were obtained. MiXCR was run by TCRdb on the reads, yielding one entry per CDR3 protein. The sample has about 160,000 distinct CDR3 sequences, roughly two thirds seen once. Previously, flow cytometry had revealed CD8+CD57+ cell expansion in the patients chosen for sequencing. The sample comprised sorted CD4+, CD8+, or CD8+CD57+ T cells (not recorded which) from PBMCs. The receptors come from a human donor with aplastic anemia.

This clonotype was detected only a few times. The chain is built from TRBV14 and TRBJ2-1, with TRBD2 as a possible D gene (5 bases). The ends were cut back, 1 base at V and 7 bases at J, with 14 bases in the middle. Germline loops: CDR1 SGHDN, CDR2 FVKESK. The CDR3 length is 15 residues. The CDR3 reads CASSQVRNTGNEQFF. For the CDR3, the DNA is TGTGCCAGCAGCCAAGTTCGGAACACGGGAAATGAGCAGTTCTTC.

The chain joins TRBV6-5 to TRBJ2-7; the match to TRBD2 covers 11 bases. The CDR3 has 16 residues. The ends lost 5 bases at V and 2 bases at J; junction bases unmatched: 8. The V gene's germline CDR1 is MNHEY and CDR2 SVGAGI. CDR3 bases: TGTGCCAGCAGTCCCAGTAGCGGGAGGGTGCCCTACGAGCAGTACTTC. This translates into CASSPSSGRVPYEQYF.

Only a few counts were recorded for this clonotype. DNA for the CDR3: TGTGCCAGCAGTGGGACAGGGGGAGACACCGGGGAGCTGTTTTTT. It specifies CASSGTGGDTGELFF. The J gene is TRBJ2-2, the V gene TRBV6-4; 10 bases line up with TRBD1. Germline loops: CDR1 MRHNA, CDR2 SNTAGT. The CDR3 spans 15 residues. After removal of 4 bases from V and 3 bases from J, the junction contained 2 bases not matched to a gene.

The chain links TRBV11-1 to TRBJ2-7; TRBD2 agrees at 11 bases. The germline CDR1 and CDR2 sequences are SGHAT and FQDESV (reference sequence). The CDR3 covers 15 residues. After removal of 5 bases from V and 6 bases from J, the junction contained 9 bases not matched to a gene. For the CDR3, the DNA is TGTGCCAGCAGCCCGAACCGAGGGACTAGCGGCGAGCAGTACTTC. It translates to CASSPNRGTSGEQYF.

The chain joins TRBV20-1 to TRBJ2-7; 8 nucleotides align to TRBD2. The CDR3 contains 13 residues. V lost 2 bases and J lost 3; bases outside the gene matches: 3. Germline V gene lookup returns CDR1 DFQATT and CDR2 SNEGSKA (reference sequence). The CDR3 protein is CSARIAGSYEQYF. The DNA of the CDR3 is TGCAGTGCTAGAATAGCGGGGAGCTACGAGCAGTACTTC.

CDR3 in amino acids: CSASPKPYNEQFF. CDR3 DNA: TGCAGTGCTAGTCCGAAGCCGTACAATGAGCAGTTCTTC. The chain employs TRBV20-1 and TRBJ2-1; D call uncertain. The CDR3 is 13 residues long. V dropped 3 bases and J dropped 4 bases, with 10 bases sitting between them. Germline loops: CDR1 DFQATT, CDR2 SNEGSKA (reference sequence).